This T cell receptor beta chain was retrieved from a study of cytomegalovirus exposure and HLA in healthy donors. In the case of this clone: Its antigen is not identified.

CDR1 is SGHTA and CDR2 is FQGTGA in the germline V gene. Trimming cost V 4 bases and J 5 bases; bases outside gene matches: 7. The CDR3 sequence is 14 residues long. Regarding the study as a whole: Reportedly, TCR beta sequences accurately predicted HLA-A and HLA-B alleles in most subjects. Analyzed later, most CMV-associated TCR beta chains appeared HLA-restricted. The productive fraction for most TCR beta V segments was about 87% or about 30% in an earlier analysis.

PCR amplification relied on 60 Vbeta primers (plus 13 Jbeta primers). Data came from immunoSEQ multiplex PCR; TCRdb stores just in-frame clones and leaves some out. The profile shows about 99,000 clones, about four fifths of them singletons. The sample consisted of PBMCs. The chain uses TRBV7-3 and TRBJ1-1; 7 bases fit TRBD1. The TCR comes from a male donor in good health and CMV-seropositive. The CDR3 DNA reads TGTGCCAGCAGCTCAGCTGCAGGGGGAACTGAAGCTTTCTTT. It codes for CASSSAAGGTEAFF. Using reference TRBV7-3 and TRBJ1-1 for the parts outside the CDR3, the full variable domain is GAGVSQTPSNKVTEKGKYVELRCDPISGHTALYWYRQSLGQGPEFLIYFQGTGAADDSGLPNDRFFAVRPEGSVSTLKIQRTERGDSAVYLCASSSAAGGTEAFFGQGTRLTVV.